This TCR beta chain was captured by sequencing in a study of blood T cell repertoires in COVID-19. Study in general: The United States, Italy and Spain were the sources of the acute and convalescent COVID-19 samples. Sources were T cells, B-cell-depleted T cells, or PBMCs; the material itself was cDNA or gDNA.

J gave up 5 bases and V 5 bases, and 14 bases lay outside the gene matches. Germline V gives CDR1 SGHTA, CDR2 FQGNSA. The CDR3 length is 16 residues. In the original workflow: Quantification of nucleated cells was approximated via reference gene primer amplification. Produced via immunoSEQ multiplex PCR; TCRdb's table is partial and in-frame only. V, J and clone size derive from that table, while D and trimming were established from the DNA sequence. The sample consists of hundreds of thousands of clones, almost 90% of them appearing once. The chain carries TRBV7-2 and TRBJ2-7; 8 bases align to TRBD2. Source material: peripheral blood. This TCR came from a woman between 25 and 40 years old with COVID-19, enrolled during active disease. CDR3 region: CASSLATGTRSHEQYF. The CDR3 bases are TGTGCCAGCAGCCTTGCAACCGGGACTAGATCCCACGAGCAGTACTTC.